This T cell receptor (beta chain) was recorded in a study of blood T cell repertoires in COVID-19. Study overall: PBMCs, B-cell-depleted T cells, or T cells provided the cDNA or gDNA that made up the material.

The germline V gene has CDR1 ENHRY and CDR2 SYGVKD. The CDR3 has 15 amino acids. Trimming at V came to 8 bases and at J to 3 bases, leaving 11 bases not matched to a gene. In the source study's methods: Amplifying reference gene primers gave estimates of nucleated cell counts. Only in-frame clones appear in the TCRdb table, and some are missing; sequencing was by immunoSEQ multiplex PCR. Clonal size and the V and J genes are those of that table, whereas D and trimming came from the DNA. The sample contains a few hundred thousand clones, around nine tenths of which appear only once. The sample was peripheral blood. This chain connects TRBV10-3 to TRBJ2-3; 7 bases line up with TRBD2. This TCR came from a man aged 18 to 29 with active or convalescent COVID-19. The CDR3 protein is CAISPQQRGTDTQYF. In nucleotides, the CDR3 is TGTGCCATCTCTCCCCAGCAGCGGGGAACAGATACGCAGTATTTT.